This paragraph covers one T cell receptor (beta chain) sequence. Methods used by the authors: Amplification of reference gene primers was used by the study to estimate nucleated cell counts. The table came from immunoSEQ multiplex PCR; TCRdb's copy has only in-frame clones and leaves some out. V, J and clone size are taken as reported in that table, and D and trimming were inferred from the DNA itself. Of approximately 390,000 clones in the sample, around 90% were seen once. The data originate from a study of blood T cell repertoires in COVID-19. Background on the study: Researchers got acute and convalescent COVID-19 samples from the United States, Italy and Spain. Sources were T cells, B-cell-depleted T cells, or PBMCs; the material itself was cDNA or gDNA.

This CDR3 is built from 17 residues. V shed 5 bases and J 5 bases; nucleotides not matched to a gene: 17. The germline CDR1 and CDR2 sequences are SGHAT and FQNNGV. This clonotype originated in a man younger than 30 with active or convalescent COVID-19. Specimen: peripheral blood. J is TRBJ1-1 and V is TRBV11-2, with TRBD1 matching 7 bases. As DNA, the CDR3 is TGTGCCAGCAGCGGACCACAGGGGCGGATAGTAAGGACTGAAGCTTTCTTT. This encodes CASSGPQGRIVRTEAFF.